The present entry profiles one T cell receptor beta chain with its context. A single count supports this clone. It lacks a known antigen. Base quality data are lacking; no much larger clone is found one base away. TCRbeta CDR3 regions were amplified from genomic DNA by means of the immunoSEQ Assay, a bias-controlled multiplex PCR. The authors' pipeline ran thus. Nucleated cell counts per sample were estimated from amplification of reference gene primers within the assay. Sequence reads were collapsed and filtered to measure the absolute abundance of every unique TCRbeta CDR3 rearrangement. Productive Simpson clonality was computed per sample as the square root of Simpson's diversity index over productive rearrangements. TCRdb retrieved this table from immuneACCESS and kept in-frame rearrangements only. Not all clones are present; in checked studies, unresolved V genes account for under half, and no reason is known for the remainder. V, J and clone size reflect that table, while D and trimming were determined from the DNA. The sample contains approximately 250,000 clones, more than 75% of them found a single time. Roughly 4.9% of the sample rests with the top ten.

This sample stems from a study of blood T cell repertoires in COVID-19 (TCRdb year 2020). The study in broad terms: Samples covering the acute and convalescent phases of COVID-19 were provided by collaborators in the United States, Italy and Spain. Nearly every sample came with metadata listing a de-identified subject ID, COVID-19 status, age in years and sex. Samples came from the ongoing ImmuneRACE study (first 160 participants) plus 1,254 subjects from 6 global collaborators. A freely available public database, intended as a resource for researchers studying the immune response to SARS-CoV-2, is where the repertoires were released. HLA class I and class II types, where available, came from metadata supplied by the sample provider rather than from assay-based typing. The prospective study material was composed of cDNA or gDNA derived from T cells, B-cell-depleted T cells, or PBMCs. The dataset comprised deeply sampled blood TCRbeta repertoires from subjects exposed to, actively infected with, or recovered from COVID-19. Beyond this particular receptor, the publication reports: The amount of clinical and demographic metadata varied by source and participant and was provided uncurated.

Measured from the cysteine to the phenylalanine, the CDR3 is 17 residues long. Just CDR3 DNA is preserved here, 51 bases in frame from base 1. V lost 4 bases and J lost 4 bases, and the count of bases not matched to a germline gene is 8. CDR1 and CDR2 were assigned from the germline V gene as SGHDN and FVKESK. In Seattle, one collaborating source enrolled patients while the infection was active and tracked those patients longitudinally over the course of disease. Collaborating institutions collected whole blood in K2EDTA tubes following their own protocols. For TCRbeta analysis, collaborators shipped samples as frozen whole blood, isolated PBMCs, or DNA extracted from either of those sample types.

The chain is assembled from TRBV14 and TRBJ2-1, with 12 middle bases fitting TRBD2. What was sequenced was peripheral blood. This sequence originates from an older woman with COVID-19, enrolled during active disease. The sequence in DNA is TGTGCCAGCAGCCCCCGGACTAGCGGGACCTATTACAATGAGCAGTTCTTC. Its protein is CASSPRTSGTYYNEQFF.